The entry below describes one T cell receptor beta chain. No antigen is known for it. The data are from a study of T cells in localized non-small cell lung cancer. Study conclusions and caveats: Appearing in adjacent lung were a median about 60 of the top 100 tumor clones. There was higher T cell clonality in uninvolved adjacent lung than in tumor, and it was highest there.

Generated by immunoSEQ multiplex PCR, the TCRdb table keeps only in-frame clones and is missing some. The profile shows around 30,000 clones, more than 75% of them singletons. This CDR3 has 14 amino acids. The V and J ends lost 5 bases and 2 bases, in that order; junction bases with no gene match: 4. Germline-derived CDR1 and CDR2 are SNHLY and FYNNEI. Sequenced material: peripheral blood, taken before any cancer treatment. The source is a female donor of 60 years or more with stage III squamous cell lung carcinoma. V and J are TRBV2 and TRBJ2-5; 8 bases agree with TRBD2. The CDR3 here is CASSYSGGQETQYF. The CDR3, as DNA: TGTGCCAGCAGTTATTCGGGGGGGCAAGAGACCCAGTACTTC.